The sequence of this T cell receptor (beta chain) was determined in a study of technical replicates of blood from several donors. There are 14 residues in the CDR3. V shed 6 bases and J 2 bases; nucleotides not matched to a gene: 7. Germline V CDR1 and CDR2: MNHNS, SASEGT. Profiling relied on immunoSEQ multiplex PCR, and the TCRdb table lists in-frame clones only, not all of them. The sample has some 71,000 clones; approximately 96% are singletons. The chain links TRBV6-1 to TRBJ2-7, with 7 bases that match TRBD1. Specimen: T cells isolated from PBMCs. The receptor comes from a human donor in good health. CDR3: CASSGRDSPYEQYF. The CDR3 coding sequence is TGTGCCAGCAGCGGCCGGGACAGCCCCTACGAGCAGTACTTC.